A single T cell receptor beta chain is shown here with its context. There is no known antigen for this receptor. One base away there is no much larger clone; base qualities are not given. The germline V gene (reference sequence) gives CDR1 as MNHEY and CDR2 as SMNVEV. At the junction V is shortened by 6 bases and J by 2 bases; bases outside the gene matches: 10. From the cysteine up to the phenylalanine, the CDR3 has a length of 16 residues. Of all the DNA, just the CDR3 is kept, 48 bases in frame from base 1. These data are taken from a study of blood T cell repertoires in COVID-19 (dated by TCRdb to 2020 to 2022). With regard to the full study: The collaborator samples originated in the United States, Italy and Spain and spanned the acute and convalescent phases of COVID-19. The prospective study material was composed of cDNA or gDNA derived from T cells, B-cell-depleted T cells, or PBMCs. The dataset comprised deeply sampled blood TCRbeta repertoires from subjects exposed to, actively infected with, or recovered from COVID-19. A freely available public database, intended as a resource for researchers studying the immune response to SARS-CoV-2, is where the repertoires were released. Samples came from the ongoing ImmuneRACE study (first 160 participants) plus 1,254 subjects from 6 global collaborators. Nearly every sample came with metadata listing a de-identified subject ID, COVID-19 status, age in years and sex. Where available, HLA class I and class II types were taken from metadata supplied by the sample provider and were not determined by assay-based typing.

TCRbeta CDR3 regions were amplified from genomic DNA using the immunoSEQ Assay, a bias-controlled multiplex PCR. In the authors' own workflow: Within the assay, amplification of reference gene primers was used to estimate how many nucleated cells each sample contained. To quantify the absolute abundance of each unique TCRbeta CDR3 rearrangement, sequence reads were collapsed and filtered. For each sample, productive Simpson clonality was calculated as the square root of Simpson's diversity index over productive rearrangements. TCRdb holds this immuneACCESS table with in-frame rearrangements only. Some clones are missing; in checked studies, unresolved V genes explain under half, and the rest has no known cause. The D gene and trimming were derived from the DNA, and the V and J assignments and clone size from that table. The sample data list 210,000 or so clones, and roughly four fifths of these were observed just once. Under 10% of the sample lies in the top ten.

The investigation overall reported the following: How much clinical and demographic metadata was included differed by source and by participant, and the metadata was provided uncurated.

In Seattle, one collaborating source enrolled patients while the infection was active and tracked those patients longitudinally over the course of disease. Collaborating institutions collected whole blood in K2EDTA tubes following their own protocols. For TCRbeta analysis, collaborators shipped samples as frozen whole blood, isolated PBMCs, or DNA extracted from either of those sample types. The source of this sequence is a woman older than 75 with COVID-19, enrolled during active disease. The sequenced material came from peripheral blood. The V and J genes are TRBV27 and TRBJ1-5; 7 bases in the middle match TRBD1. The base sequence is TGTGCCAGCAGCCCCCTATCCACAGGGGGCAATCAGCCCCAGCATTTT. Translated, this gives CASSPLSTGGNQPQHF.